The rows below give T cell receptor beta chains drawn from one sample of a study of T cells in Graves' hyperthyroidism and ophthalmopathy. From the multiplex PCR reads, TCRdb called clonotypes with MiXCR, one entry per CDR3 protein. This sample has around 610,000 distinct CDR3 sequences, with roughly 14% found just once. Sequenced material: blood. The receptors originated from a middle-aged woman with Graves' ophthalmopathy. CDR3s include the opening cysteine and the closing phenylalanine or tryptophan. A D gene is named only where the DNA matches it firmly. A clone size is listed for some rows: how often the clone was seen (once, few, many), or a class if it is expanded.

length: 14
size: many
J: TRBJ1-1
V: TRBV5-1
D: TRBD1
CDR3: CASSKGQEETEAFF
DNA: TGCGCCAGCAGCAAGGGACAGGAGGAAACTGAAGCTTTCTTT

length: 15
size: .
J: TRBJ2-7
V: TRBV28
D: .
CDR3: CASSFLRDSNYEQYF
DNA: TGTGCCAGCAGTTTTCTGAGGGACTCCAACTACGAGCAGTACTTC

length: 15
size: many
J: TRBJ2-7
V: TRBV10-2
D: TRBD2
CDR3: CASRALAGVGYEQYF
DNA: TGCGCCAGCAGGGCTTTAGCGGGAGTAGGCTACGAGCAGTACTTC

length: 16
size: many
J: TRBJ1-1
V: TRBV5-1
D: .
CDR3: CASSFEGGRGETEAFF
DNA: TGCGCCAGCAGCTTCGAAGGGGGTCGGGGGGAAACTGAAGCTTTCTTT

length: 14
size: many
J: TRBJ1-2
V: TRBV11-3
D: TRBD1
CDR3: CASSTGTGLYGYTF
DNA: TGTGCCAGCAGTACCGGGACAGGCCTCTATGGCTACACCTTC

length: 13
size: many
J: TRBJ1-2
V: TRBV6-5
D: .
CDR3: CASSYSRAYGYTF
DNA: TGTGCCAGCAGTTACTCGCGGGCCTATGGCTACACCTTC

length: 15
size: many
J: TRBJ1-3
V: TRBV20-1
D: .
CDR3: CSAVGTRSSGNTIYF
DNA: TGCAGTGCGGTAGGAACTCGAAGCTCTGGAAACACCATATATTTT

length: 13
size: many
J: TRBJ2-7
V: TRBV2
D: TRBD2
CDR3: CASSGPGLKGRYF
DNA: TGTGCCAGCAGTGGGCCGGGACTAAAAGGTCGGTACTTC

length: 15
size: many
J: TRBJ1-5
V: TRBV4-1
D: TRBD1
CDR3: CASSLTTGVGQPQHF
DNA: TGCGCCAGCAGCCTTACTACAGGGGTGGGTCAGCCCCAGCATTTT

length: 14
size: .
J: TRBJ1-1
V: TRBV4-1
D: .
CDR3: CASSQLRGNTEAFF
DNA: TGCGCCAGCAGCCAGCTCAGGGGGAACACTGAAGCTTTCTTT

length: 16
size: many
J: TRBJ2-7
V: TRBV20-1
D: .
CDR3: CSARDRGREIAYEQYF
DNA: TGCAGTGCTAGAGATCGTGGCAGGGAAATCGCCTACGAGCAGTACTTC

length: 15
size: many
J: TRBJ1-1
V: TRBV19
D: .
CDR3: CASRIRHQRNTEAFF
DNA: TGTGCCAGTAGGATCCGACACCAAAGGAACACTGAAGCTTTCTTT

length: 15
size: many
J: TRBJ1-1
V: TRBV15
D: TRBD1
CDR3: CATSGDRGPGTEAFF
DNA: TGTGCCACCAGCGGGGACAGGGGGCCTGGGACTGAAGCTTTCTTT

length: 16
size: .
J: TRBJ2-7
V: TRBV6-4
D: TRBD1
CDR3: CASSRLPGTGGYEQYF
DNA: TGTGCCAGCAGTCGACTCCCCGGGACAGGGGGCTACGAGCAGTACTTC

length: 17
size: many
J: TRBJ2-5
V: TRBV7-2
D: TRBD2
CDR3: CASSSQPPLAGGETQYF
DNA: TGTGCCAGCAGCTCTCAGCCCCCTCTAGCGGGAGGGGAGACCCAGTACTTC

length: 11
size: many
J: TRBJ2-2
V: TRBV6-1
D: .
CDR3: CASSEDEELFF
DNA: TGTGCCAGCAGTGAAGATGAGGAGCTGTTTTTT

length: 13
size: once
J: TRBJ1-1
V: TRBV12-3/TRBV12-4
D: .
CDR3: CASSFKSGTEAFF
DNA: TGTGCCAGCAGTTTTAAGTCGGGGACTGAAGCTTTCTTT

length: 16
size: .
J: TRBJ2-5
V: TRBV11-2
D: TRBD1
CDR3: CASSLVGTGVTETQYF
DNA: TGTGCCAGCAGCTTAGTCGGGACAGGGGTGACAGAGACCCAGTACTTC

length: 14
size: .
J: TRBJ2-7
V: TRBV27
D: .
CDR3: CASSLMGPNYEQYF
DNA: TGTGCCAGCAGTTTAATGGGACCAAACTACGAGCAGTACTTC

length: 10
size: many
J: TRBJ2-7
V: TRBV30
D: .
CDR3: CAWGHYEQYF
DNA: TGTGCCTGGGGCCACTACGAGCAGTACTTC

length: 13
size: many
J: TRBJ2-7
V: TRBV6-5
D: .
CDR3: CASSYTGAYEQYF
DNA: TGTGCCAGCAGTTACACCGGGGCCTACGAGCAGTACTTC

length: 12
size: .
J: TRBJ2-3
V: TRBV29-1
D: .
CDR3: CSVFTSTDTQYF
DNA: TGCAGCGTTTTTACTAGCACAGATACGCAGTATTTT

length: 17
size: .
J: TRBJ1-1
V: TRBV6-5
D: TRBD1
CDR3: CASSYSSDRGRETEAFF
DNA: TGTGCCAGCAGTTACTCGAGCGACAGGGGGCGGGAAACTGAAGCTTTCTTT

length: 13
size: .
J: TRBJ1-6
V: TRBV2
D: .
CDR3: CASIRDGNSPLHF
DNA: TGTGCCAGCATCCGCGACGGGAATTCACCCCTCCACTTT

length: 15
size: .
J: TRBJ2-5
V: TRBV6-1
D: .
CDR3: CASTPRAGLGETQYF
DNA: TGTGCCAGCACCCCGAGGGCAGGGCTCGGGGAGACCCAGTACTTC

length: 13
size: many
J: TRBJ2-5
V: TRBV24-1
D: .
CDR3: CATSDTQKETQYF
DNA: TGTGCCACCAGTGATACACAGAAAGAGACCCAGTACTTC

length: 14
size: many
J: TRBJ2-5
V: TRBV6-5
D: .
CDR3: CASSWEFGGETQYF
DNA: TGTGCCAGCAGTTGGGAGTTTGGGGGGGAGACCCAGTACTTC

length: 13
size: many
J: TRBJ1-1
V: TRBV5-1
D: .
CDR3: CASSITLNTEAFF
DNA: TGCGCCAGCAGCATTACCTTGAACACTGAAGCTTTCTTT

length: 12
size: many
J: TRBJ1-5
V: TRBV12-3/TRBV12-4
D: .
CDR3: CASSPGVQPQHF
DNA: TGTGCCAGCAGCCCGGGGGTACAGCCCCAGCATTTT

length: 13
size: many
J: TRBJ2-5
V: TRBV7-9
D: .
CDR3: CASSSLSPETQYF
DNA: TGTGCCAGCAGCTCCCTGTCCCCGGAGACCCAGTACTTC

length: 13
size: many
J: TRBJ1-5
V: TRBV19
D: .
CDR3: CASTKQSNQPQHF
DNA: TGTGCCAGTACGAAGCAGAGCAATCAGCCCCAGCATTTT

length: 18
size: few
J: TRBJ1-2
V: TRBV18
D: .
CDR3: CASSPGWQRSYSYYGYTF
DNA: TGTGCCAGCTCACCAGGATGGCAGAGATCCTATTCCTACTATGGCTACACCTTC

length: 14
size: .
J: TRBJ2-7
V: TRBV27
D: .
CDR3: CASSYLGAKYEQYF
DNA: TGTGCCAGCAGCTACCTCGGAGCCAAATACGAGCAGTACTTC

length: 14
size: many
J: TRBJ2-7
V: TRBV7-2
D: .
CDR3: CASSLNSWAYEQYF
DNA: TGTGCCAGCAGCTTAAATAGCTGGGCCTACGAGCAGTACTTC

length: 12
size: few
J: TRBJ1-2
V: TRBV30
D: .
CDR3: CAADVLDYGYTF
DNA: TGTGCTGCCGACGTTCTTGACTATGGCTACACCTTC

length: 14
size: many
J: TRBJ1-3
V: TRBV7-9
D: TRBD1
CDR3: CASSIDRVGNTIYF
DNA: TGTGCCAGCAGCATCGACAGGGTTGGAAACACCATATATTTT

length: 12
size: .
J: TRBJ2-7
V: TRBV20-1
D: .
CDR3: CSAKFSVYEQYF
DNA: TGCAGTGCTAAATTCTCGGTCTACGAGCAGTACTTC

length: 12
size: many
J: TRBJ2-3
V: TRBV20-1
D: .
CDR3: CSARVPADTQYF
DNA: TGCAGTGCTAGAGTCCCGGCAGATACGCAGTATTTT

length: 14
size: .
J: TRBJ2-5
V: TRBV4-1
D: TRBD1
CDR3: CASSSLTGGETQYF
DNA: TGCGCCAGCAGCTCTCTAACAGGGGGAGAGACCCAGTACTTC

length: 15
size: many
J: TRBJ2-7
V: TRBV6-2/TRBV6-3
D: TRBD2
CDR3: CANRPPSSGTYEQYF
DNA: TGTGCCAACAGACCCCCGAGTAGCGGGACCTACGAGCAGTACTTC

length: 15
size: many
J: TRBJ1-1
V: TRBV3-1
D: .
CDR3: CASSGWQVEGTEAFF
DNA: TGTGCCAGCAGCGGGTGGCAGGTCGAAGGCACTGAAGCTTTCTTT

length: 14
size: many
J: TRBJ2-7
V: TRBV10-2
D: TRBD2
CDR3: CASKQAGGLDEQYF
DNA: TGCGCGAGCAAGCAAGCGGGAGGGCTCGACGAGCAGTACTTC

length: 18
size: .
J: TRBJ2-1
V: TRBV30
D: TRBD2
CDR3: CAWCVGLAGALGYNEQFF
DNA: TGTGCCTGGTGCGTGGGGCTAGCGGGAGCTCTAGGATACAATGAGCAGTTCTTC

length: 14
size: many
J: TRBJ2-4
V: TRBV12-3/TRBV12-4
D: .
CDR3: CASSTAGTPNIQYF
DNA: TGTGCCAGCAGCACGGCCGGGACTCCAAACATTCAGTACTTC

length: 14
size: few
J: TRBJ2-5
V: TRBV7-2
D: TRBD2
CDR3: CASSTGRARETQYF
DNA: TGTGCCAGCAGTACCGGGAGGGCCCGGGAGACCCAGTACTTC

length: 15
size: .
J: TRBJ1-1
V: TRBV7-9
D: TRBD1
CDR3: CASSLSGQANTEAFF
DNA: TGTGCCAGCAGCTTAAGCGGACAGGCCAACACTGAAGCTTTCTTT

length: 16
size: .
J: TRBJ2-5
V: TRBV2
D: TRBD2
CDR3: CASSEALRGGMETQYF
DNA: TGTGCCAGCAGTGAAGCGCTTCGCGGGGGGATGGAGACCCAGTACTTC

length: 14
size: many
J: TRBJ2-6
V: TRBV5-1
D: .
CDR3: CASSGLRGANVLTF
DNA: TGCGCCAGCAGCGGTCTGAGGGGGGCCAACGTCCTGACTTTC

length: 14
size: many
J: TRBJ2-7
V: TRBV11-1
D: .
CDR3: CASSSRTRNYEQYF
DNA: TGTGCCAGCAGCTCCCGGACACGAAACTACGAGCAGTACTTC

length: 15
size: .
J: TRBJ2-5
V: TRBV6-1
D: .
CDR3: CASNEAGRRQETQYF
DNA: TGTGCCAGCAACGAGGCGGGCAGGCGCCAAGAGACCCAGTACTTC

length: 15
size: many
J: TRBJ1-5
V: TRBV2
D: .
CDR3: CASSPRADRGQPQHF
DNA: TGTGCCAGCAGCCCAAGGGCGGACAGAGGGCAGCCCCAGCATTTT

length: 14
size: many
J: TRBJ2-5
V: TRBV12-3/TRBV12-4
D: .
CDR3: CASSLARPRETQYF
DNA: TGTGCCAGCAGTTTAGCGCGGCCCCGAGAGACCCAGTACTTC

length: 12
size: many
J: TRBJ2-3
V: TRBV12-3/TRBV12-4
D: .
CDR3: CASSPRGRTQYF
DNA: TGTGCCAGCAGTCCCCGTGGACGTACGCAGTATTTT

length: 15
size: few
J: TRBJ2-4
V: TRBV6-5
D: .
CDR3: CASSSKGLAKNIQYF
DNA: TGTGCCAGCAGTTCGAAGGGACTAGCCAAAAACATTCAGTACTTC

length: 14
size: many
J: TRBJ2-7
V: TRBV9
D: TRBD2
CDR3: CASCLGPSGSVLYF
DNA: TGTGCCAGCTGCTTAGGGCCTAGCGGGAGTGTCCTGTACTTC

length: 13
size: many
J: TRBJ1-1
V: TRBV6-1
D: .
CDR3: CASRETRNTEAFF
DNA: TGTGCCAGCAGGGAGACACGGAACACTGAAGCTTTCTTT

length: 13
size: few
J: TRBJ2-7
V: TRBV24-1
D: .
CDR3: CATSGYNSYEQYF
DNA: TGTGCCACCAGTGGATACAATTCCTACGAGCAGTACTTC

length: 14
size: .
J: TRBJ2-2
V: TRBV7-3
D: .
CDR3: CASSLTRETGELFF
DNA: TGTGCCAGCAGCTTAACGAGAGAAACCGGGGAGCTGTTTTTT

length: 15
size: .
J: TRBJ1-1
V: TRBV6-1
D: .
CDR3: CASSQTTTGNTEAFF
DNA: TGTGCCAGCAGCCAAACCACGACAGGGAACACTGAAGCTTTCTTT

length: 14
size: many
J: TRBJ1-1
V: TRBV7-8
D: .
CDR3: CASGGRGLETEAFF
DNA: TGTGCCAGCGGTGGCCGGGGCTTGGAGACTGAAGCTTTCTTT